These T cell receptor beta chains were read from a single sample in a study of naive and memory T cell subsets. Each CDR3 protein gets one entry after TCRdb re-called the UMI-ligation and nested PCR reads with MiXCR. Here the sample spans around 160,000 distinct CDR3 sequences, over 15% being singletons. The sample taken for sequencing was naive CD4+ T cells from blood. The receptor set was obtained from a human donor in good health. CDR3s include the opening cysteine and the closing phenylalanine or tryptophan. The order of the fields is CDR3 protein, CDR3 DNA, clone size, J gene, D gene, V gene. A D gene is named only where the DNA matches it firmly. Some rows mark clone size as missing; the rest say once, few, many or name a class of expanded clone.

CDR3: CASSLSLRGYTF
DNA: TGTGCCAGCAGTTTATCTCTCCGAGGCTACACCTTC
size: few
J: TRBJ1-2
D: .
V: TRBV28

CDR3: CASSRDSRAGELFF
DNA: TGTGCCAGCAGCCGGGACTCCCGTGCTGGGGAGCTGTTTTTT
size: .
J: TRBJ2-2
D: .
V: TRBV14

CDR3: CASRPTGDSPLHF
DNA: TGTGCCAGCCGACCGACAGGGGACTCACCCCTCCACTTT
size: few
J: TRBJ1-6
D: TRBD1
V: TRBV6-2/TRBV6-3

CDR3: CAVLPPRLNTEAFF
DNA: TGTGCCGTACTCCCTCCAAGACTGAACACTGAAGCTTTCTTT
size: few
J: TRBJ1-1
D: .
V: TRBV7-9

CDR3: CAMRTSGSEQFF
DNA: TGTGCCATGCGGACTAGCGGGAGTGAGCAGTTCTTC
size: .
J: TRBJ2-1
D: TRBD2
V: TRBV28

CDR3: CASSLDREANTEAFF
DNA: TGTGCCAGCAGTTTGGACAGGGAGGCGAACACTGAAGCTTTCTTT
size: many
J: TRBJ1-1
D: TRBD1
V: TRBV6-5

CDR3: CAISAGTGVTEAFF
DNA: TGTGCCATCAGTGCCGGGACAGGGGTCACTGAAGCTTTCTTT
size: .
J: TRBJ1-1
D: TRBD1
V: TRBV10-3

CDR3: CASTADGFYNEQFF
DNA: TGTGCCAGTACTGCGGACGGATTTTACAATGAGCAGTTCTTC
size: .
J: TRBJ2-1
D: .
V: TRBV19

CDR3: CASSEIALGWTQFF
DNA: TGTGCCAGCAGTGAAATAGCTTTGGGTTGGACGCAGTTCTTC
size: .
J: TRBJ2-1
D: .
V: TRBV2

CDR3: CASSATTYEQYF
DNA: TGCGCCAGCAGCGCCACCACCTACGAGCAGTACTTC
size: .
J: TRBJ2-7
D: .
V: TRBV5-1

CDR3: CAWRAGAEAFF
DNA: TGTGCCTGGAGGGCGGGTGCTGAAGCTTTCTTT
size: .
J: TRBJ1-1
D: .
V: TRBV30

CDR3: CASSLIPSGELTQYF
DNA: TGTGCCAGCAGTTTGATTCCTAGCGGTGAATTGACGCAGTATTTT
size: .
J: TRBJ2-3
D: TRBD2
V: TRBV28

CDR3: CASSLAGSRAYF
DNA: TGTGCCAGCAGCTTAGCCGGGAGCAGAGCGTACTTC
size: few
J: TRBJ2-7
D: .
V: TRBV7-2

CDR3: CSVTYRGIHEQYF
DNA: TGCAGTGTTACATACAGGGGAATTCACGAGCAGTACTTC
size: .
J: TRBJ2-7
D: TRBD1
V: TRBV20-1

CDR3: CASSRGEGINTGELFF
DNA: TGTGCCAGCAGCCGGGGGGAGGGGATCAACACCGGGGAGCTGTTTTTT
size: .
J: TRBJ2-2
D: TRBD2
V: TRBV3-1

CDR3: CASSLQQHSNQPQHF
DNA: TGTGCCAGCAGTTTACAGCAACATAGCAATCAGCCCCAGCATTTT
size: .
J: TRBJ1-5
D: .
V: TRBV12-3/TRBV12-4